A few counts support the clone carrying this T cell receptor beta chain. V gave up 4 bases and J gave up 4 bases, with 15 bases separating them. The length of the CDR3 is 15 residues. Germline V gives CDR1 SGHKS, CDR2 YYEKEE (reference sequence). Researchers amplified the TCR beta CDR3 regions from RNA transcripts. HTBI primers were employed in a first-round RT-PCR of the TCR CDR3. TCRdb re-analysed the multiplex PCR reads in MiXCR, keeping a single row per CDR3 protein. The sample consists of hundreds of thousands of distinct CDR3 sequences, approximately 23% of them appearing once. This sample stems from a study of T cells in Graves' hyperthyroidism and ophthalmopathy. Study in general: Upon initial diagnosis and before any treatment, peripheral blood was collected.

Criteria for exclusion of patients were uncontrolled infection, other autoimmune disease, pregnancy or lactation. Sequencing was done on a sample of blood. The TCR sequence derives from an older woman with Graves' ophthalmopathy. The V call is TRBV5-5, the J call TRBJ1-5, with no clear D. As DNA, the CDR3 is TGTGCCAGCAGCGCCTTAGAGGGTCGAAATCAGCCCCAGCATTTT. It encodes CASSALEGRNQPQHF.